This T cell receptor beta chain was retrieved from a study of T cell repertoires in cytomegalovirus infection (dated by TCRdb to about 2019). For the study in its entirety: Because public TCR beta signatures pointed to carriage of CMV infection together with the matching HLA type, the HLA type of each donor mattered for the analysis.

Sequencing used an Illumina HiSeq 1500. TCRdb reanalyzed the raw reads on its own, using fastp at Q25 for trimming and MiXCR for clone calling, and kept in-frame beta chains. Rows matching on CDR3 protein sequence are summarized as one entry with the most common DNA and genes. Within this sample are some 600,000 distinct CDR3 sequences, with approximately 24% of them counted one time only. The ten largest clones add up to approximately 8.2% of the sample. Measured from the cysteine to the phenylalanine, the CDR3 is 11 residues long. Of all the DNA, just the CDR3 is kept, 33 bases in frame from base 1. The CDR1 and CDR2 encoded by the germline V gene are MNHEY and SVGAGI. Trimming at the junction amounts to 6 bases on V and 1 base on J, and the germline ends lie 3 bases apart. Findings and caveats that apply to the study as a whole: The ex vivo response was dominated by HLA-C-restricted CMV-specific TCR beta clonotypes, and the single most frequent clonotype in two of eight donors was supplied by these HLA-C-restricted clonotypes. Carriers of CMV infection plus the relevant HLA type were discriminated by the cumulative frequency of public TCR beta family members in the study cohort and in an independent 352-donor cohort.

This clonotype was seen a handful of times. Its antigen remains unidentified. Nothing much larger sits one base from this clone, and base qualities are not available. Sequencing input: CD8+ T cells from PBMCs. The sequence links TRBV6-5 to TRBJ1-1, with the D gene uncertain. This TCR was sampled from a human donor in good health (CMV status not recorded). Some clones in this sample may be carry-over from other donors' samples. The CDR3 loop reads CASRENTEAFF. The DNA sequence is given as TGTGCCAGCAGGGAGAACACTGAAGCTTTCTTT.